Below are 14 T cell receptor beta chains sequenced from a single sample in a study of response to subunit inactivated influenza vaccine. MiXCR, applied by TCRdb to the RT-PCR reads, yields one record per CDR3 protein. Of more than 500,000 distinct CDR3 sequences in the sample, around 11% were seen once. These same records also appear under a second study, on T cells expressing NK-cell markers. From that second work: Template switching by 5'RACE with UMIs generated the TCR beta cDNA.

The source was PBMCs from blood, collected on the day of vaccination. These receptors were collected from a man between 50 and 59 years old who received an inactivated influenza vaccine.

The V and J genes are TRBV21-1 and TRBJ2-7; the D segment call TRBD1 is taken from the table without a DNA check. TRBV21-1 is marked as a pseudogene. The CDR3 sequence is 14 residues long. Here the CDR3 reads CASPRGQGGTEQYF. In DNA, the CDR3 is TGTGCCAGCCCCAGGGGACAGGGGGGAACCGAGCAGTACTTC.

The gene calls are TRBV7-2 and TRBJ2-3; D is tentatively TRBD1 or TRBD2 (5 bases each). Trimming took off 4 bases at V and 5 bases at J, with 16 bases between the two ends. The CDR3 covers 15 residues. Per germline, CDR1 SGHTA and CDR2 FQGNSA. DNA of the CDR3: TGTGCCAGCAGCTCATACAGAGGGGCCAGAGATACGCAGTATTTT. Translated: CASSSYRGARDTQYF.

Ten or more counts support this clonotype. The chain links TRBV20-1 to TRBJ2-5; TRBD1 agrees at 11 bases. This CDR3 comprises 15 residues. Germline values: CDR1 DFQATT, CDR2 SNEGSKA (reference sequence). J gave up 5 bases and V 4 bases, and 9 bases lay outside the gene matches. CDR3 sequence (DNA): TGCAGTGCTAACCTAGGGGACAGGGGGTTTGAGACCCAGTACTTC. Translating gives CSANLGDRGFETQYF.

This clonotype was seen repeatedly, ten times or more. The chain combines TRBV20-1 with TRBJ2-1; tentatively, D is TRBD2 (7 bases). Germline values: CDR1 DFQATT, CDR2 SNEGSKA (reference sequence). V was cut by 0 bases and J by 1 base, with 16 bases left in between. There are 17 residues in the CDR3. In DNA form, the CDR3 reads TGCAGTGCTAGAGATTCGACGGGGGGCGCATCCTACAATGAGCAGTTCTTC. It is translated as CSARDSTGGASYNEQFF.

The V call is TRBV20-1, the J call TRBJ2-7; D may be TRBD2 (5 bases). V shed 3 bases and J shed 0 bases, with 12 bases lying between them. CDR3 size: 14 residues. CDR1 is DFQATT and CDR2 is SNEGSKA in the germline V gene (reference sequence). As DNA, the CDR3 is TGCAGTGCTAGGCGAGGGCCCAGCTCCTACGAGCAGTACTTC. The encoded protein is CSARRGPSSYEQYF.

In its sample, this clonotype was seen a few times. CDR3 residues: CASSLAGGAQEEQFF. In nucleotides, the CDR3 is TGTGCCAGCAGCTTAGCGGGAGGGGCACAAGAAGAGCAGTTCTTC. The chain couples TRBV5-6 to TRBJ2-1, with 10 bases matching TRBD2. The CDR3 runs 15 residues. The V and J ends lost 2 bases and 10 bases, in that order; junction bases with no gene match: 9. The germline CDR1 and CDR2 sequences are SGHDT and YYEEEE.

In its sample, this clonotype was seen a few times. This sequence joins TRBV20-1 and TRBJ1-5; D is uncertain. This CDR3 spans 13 amino acids. Trimming removed 6 bases from V and 0 bases from J, with 9 bases in between. Germline-derived CDR1 and CDR2 are DFQATT and SNEGSKA (reference sequence). The CDR3 region is CSAKMDSNQPQHF. The CDR3 DNA reads TGCAGTGCGAAGATGGATAGCAATCAGCCCCAGCATTTT.

Only a few counts were recorded for this clonotype. This chain uses TRBV20-1 with TRBJ2-1; D ambiguous. CDR3 length: 14 amino acids. Between the trimmed V and J ends, which lost 3 bases and 0 bases, there was a span of 9 bases. Germline V gene data show CDR1 as DFQATT and CDR2 as SNEGSKA (reference sequence). The CDR3 loop is CSARERSSYNEQFF. The DNA for the CDR3 is TGCAGTGCTAGGGAGCGAAGCTCCTACAATGAGCAGTTCTTC.

The rearrangement links TRBV5-1 to TRBJ2-7, with D perhaps matching TRBD2 (5 bases). Trimming removed 0 bases from V and 6 bases from J, with 10 bases in between. Looked up from germline, CDR1 is SGHRS and CDR2 is YFSETQ. The CDR3 consists of 13 residues. The CDR3 spells CASSLAGISEQYF. CDR3 bases: TGCGCCAGCAGCTTGGCCGGGATTAGCGAGCAGTACTTC.

This rearrangement joins TRBV11-2 to TRBJ2-6; the match to TRBD1 covers 11 bases. V was pared by 1 base and J by 0 bases, with 2 bases of the junction left unmatched. This CDR3 comprises 18 residues. The germline gives CDR1 SGHAT, CDR2 FQNNGV. CDR3 DNA: TGTGCCAGCAGCTTAGTTGGACAGGGGGCCTCTGGGGCCAACGTCCTGACTTTC. It translates to CASSLVGQGASGANVLTF.

The chain has TRBV30 and TRBJ2-3; TRBD1 agrees at 10 bases. Germline V gene lookup returns CDR1 GTSNPN and CDR2 SVGIG (reference sequence). V was pared by 1 base and J by 5 bases, with 3 bases of the junction left unmatched. The CDR3 has 14 amino acids. The CDR3, as DNA: TGTGCCTGGAGTGGGGGACAGGGGCTAGATACGCAGTATTTT. It codes for CAWSGGQGLDTQYF.

This clonotype turned up a few times. The V and J genes are TRBV5-1 and TRBJ1-1; 8 nucleotides match TRBD1. The CDR3 extends over 18 amino acids. The V gene's germline CDR1 is SGHRS and CDR2 YFSETQ. V lost 4 bases to trimming and J lost 3 bases; unmatched junction nucleotides: 17. The CDR3 sequence is CASSRRRQGLQRDTEAFF. The DNA for the CDR3 is TGCGCCAGCAGCAGGAGAAGACAGGGGCTCCAACGAGACACTGAAGCTTTCTTT.

The rearrangement uses TRBV27 and TRBJ2-2; D is unclear. V was trimmed by 5 bases and J by 7 bases, leaving 17 bases between them. CDR1 and CDR2 (germline): MNHEY, SMNVEV (reference sequence). The CDR3 contains 15 residues. This CDR3 is CASSRLVAMDGELFF. In DNA, the CDR3 is TGTGCCAGCAGTAGGCTCGTTGCCATGGACGGGGAGCTGTTTTTT.

The chain carries TRBV6-2 or TRBV6-3 and TRBJ2-3; D is possibly TRBD1 (6 bases). CDR3 length: 22 amino acids. Between the trimmed V and J ends, which lost 2 bases and 4 bases, there was a span of 34 bases. The V gene's germline CDR1 is MNHEY and CDR2 SVGEGT. The CDR3 loop is CASSYEGVTGGHTHTLADTQYF. The CDR3 DNA sequence: TGTGCCAGCAGTTACGAAGGGGTGACAGGAGGACACACTCACACTTTGGCAGATACGCAGTATTTT.